The 24 T cell receptor beta chains given below trace back to one sample, sequenced in a study of T cell responses to AZD1222 COVID-19 vaccine. The table came from immunoSEQ multiplex PCR; TCRdb's copy has only in-frame clones and leaves some out. The data show about 140,000 clones, with around nine tenths seen just once and approximately 4.7% held by the top ten. This sample comprised peripheral blood, obtained on day 0 of AZD1222 vaccination. These TCRs come from an adult in good health.

The chain has TRBV5-1 and TRBJ1-1, with 7 bases aligning to TRBD1. Germline V gives CDR1 SGHRS, CDR2 YFSETQ. Unmatched junction bases numbered 6, after V lost 0 bases and J lost 4 bases. The CDR3 consists of 15 residues. In nucleotides, the CDR3 is TGCGCCAGCAGCTTGGTAGAGACAGGGAGCACTGAAGCTTTCTTT. As protein: CASSLVETGSTEAFF. The full variable domain, its missing parts supplied by reference TRBV5-1 and TRBJ1-1, is KAGVTQTPRYLIKTRGQQVTLSCSPISGHRSVSWYQQTPGQGLQFLFEYFSETQRNKGNFPGRFSGRQFSNSRSEMNVSTLELGDSALYLCASSLVETGSTEAFFGQGTRLTVV.

The rearrangement links TRBV5-1 to TRBJ2-1; weak D call: TRBD1 (7 bases). The CDR3 extends over 12 amino acids. The germline V and J ends were trimmed by 5 bases and 9 bases, with 12 bases remaining between them. CDR1 is SGHRS, CDR2 YFSETQ, per germline. Written as DNA, the CDR3 is TGCGCCAGCAGTTCAGGGGGGATTGAGCAGTTCTTC. It yields the protein CASSSGGIEQFF.

The chain employs TRBV19 and TRBJ1-1, with 7 nucleotides matching TRBD1. The germline gives CDR1 LNHDA, CDR2 SQIVND (reference sequence). With V trimmed by 2 bases and J by 4 bases, 7 bases remained unmatched. CDR3 length: 15 residues. CDR3 sequence: CASSITGAVATEAFF. As DNA, the CDR3 is TGTGCCAGTAGTATAACAGGGGCGGTGGCCACTGAAGCTTTCTTT.

This clone was seen once. V and J are TRBV5-4 and TRBJ1-3; 7 nucleotides line up with TRBD1. J gave up 1 base and V 4 bases, and 8 bases lay outside the gene matches. Germline V gene data show CDR1 as SGHNT and CDR2 as YYREEE (reference sequence). The CDR3 sequence is 16 residues long. This CDR3 is CASSIGTALSGNTIYF. In nucleotides, the CDR3 is TGTGCCAGCAGCATAGGGACAGCCTTATCTGGAAACACCATATATTTT.

The V call is TRBV9, the J call TRBJ2-1; 10 positions agree with TRBD1. The germline V gene encodes CDR1 SGDLS and CDR2 YYNGEE. J lost 3 bases, V lost 3 bases, and 3 bases had no gene match. The CDR3 runs 15 residues. As DNA, the CDR3 is TGTGCCAGCAGCGCGGGACAGGGGATCTACAATGAGCAGTTCTTC. Translating it yields CASSAGQGIYNEQFF.

This chain links TRBV24-1 with TRBJ1-2; perhaps TRBD1 as D (5 bases). The CDR3 is 16 residues long. V was pared by 6 bases and J by 1 base, with 17 bases between. From germline, CDR1 is KGHDR and CDR2 SFDVKD. The CDR3 DNA follows: TGTGCCACCAGTAATCCCCAGGGAGCCCATAACTATGGCTACACCTTC. Translation gives CATSNPQGAHNYGYTF.

This rearrangement joins TRBV3-1 (or the pseudogene TRBV3-2) to TRBJ2-2; possible D gene TRBD1, 6 bases. The germline gives CDR1 LGHDT, CDR2 YNNKEL (reference sequence). The CDR3 is 14 amino acids. V dropped 8 bases and J dropped 0 bases, with 10 bases sitting between them. Written as DNA, the CDR3 is TGTGCCAGCGGAGAGGGGGCGAACACCGGGGAGCTGTTTTTT. Translation gives CASGEGANTGELFF.

This chain uses TRBV5-4 with TRBJ2-1, with TRBD2 matching over 11 bases. Germline trimming cut 3 bases from V and 4 bases from J; bases unmatched to any gene: 6. This CDR3 comprises 16 residues. Germline V lookup: CDR1 SGHNT, CDR2 YYREEE (reference sequence). The CDR3 coding sequence is TGTGCCAGCAGCTCCCTACTAGCGGGAGTGTACAATGAGCAGTTCTTC. Translating it yields CASSSLLAGVYNEQFF.

The V and J genes are TRBV4-2 and TRBJ2-3; weak D call: TRBD2 (6 bases). CDR1 and CDR2 from the germline V gene are LGHNA and YNFKEQ. This CDR3 is built from 17 residues. V gave up 0 bases and J gave up 4 bases, with 17 bases separating them. CDR3 residues: CASSQEPTGGISDTQYF. The CDR3 nucleotides read TGTGCCAGCAGCCAAGAACCGACTGGGGGGATCTCAGATACGCAGTATTTT.

The chain carries TRBV10-3 and TRBJ2-7; possible D gene TRBD2, 5 bases. The germline V gene has CDR1 ENHRY and CDR2 SYGVKD. V lost 7 bases, J lost 4 bases, and 11 bases lay in between. The CDR3 contains 12 residues. This chain's CDR3 is CAINNGKYEQYF. The CDR3 DNA reads TGTGCCATCAATAACGGGAAGTACGAGCAGTACTTC.

The rearrangement links TRBV5-1 to TRBJ1-1; TRBD1 aligns across 8 bases. Trimming removed 4 bases from V and 8 bases from J; junction bases left unmatched: 7. The CDR3 runs 13 residues. Germline CDR1 and CDR2: SGHRS and YFSETQ. The CDR3 DNA sequence: TGCGCCAGCAGCATCGGACAGGGTCGGGAAGCTTTCTTT. Encoded protein: CASSIGQGREAFF.

The CDR3: CASSFLLGNTGELFF. CDR3 nucleotide sequence: TGTGCCAGCAGTTTTCTCTTAGGGAACACCGGGGAGCTGTTTTTT. V and J are TRBV28 and TRBJ2-2; D remains ambiguous. The germline gives CDR1 MDHEN, CDR2 SYDVKM. This CDR3 spans 15 amino acids. The V end lost 3 bases, the J end lost 1 base, and 9 bases lay between the germline ends. Full variable domain (outside the CDR3, taken from reference TRBV28 and TRBJ2-2): DVKVTQSSRYLVKRTGEKVFLECVQDMDHENMFWYRQDPGLGLRLIYFSYDVKMKEKGDIPEGYSVSREKKERFSLILESASTNQTSMYLCASSFLLGNTGELFFGEGSRLTVL.

The DNA of the CDR3 is TGTGCCAGCAGTCCCACCCCCGGGACAGGGGGTTACGAGCAGTACTTC. Residues: CASSPTPGTGGYEQYF. The chain links TRBV28 to TRBJ2-7; 11 nucleotides line up with TRBD1. The CDR3 consists of 16 residues. Per germline, CDR1 MDHEN and CDR2 SYDVKM. The V and J ends lost 5 bases and 4 bases, in that order; junction bases with no gene match: 10.

V gene TRBV9 combines with J gene TRBJ2-5; 10 positions match TRBD2. Germline CDR1 is SGDLS and CDR2 is YYNGEE. The ends lost 3 bases at V and 4 bases at J; junction bases unmatched: 9. The CDR3 spans 16 residues. The CDR3 spells CASSASGGAWVETQYF. CDR3 bases: TGTGCCAGCAGCGCAAGCGGGGGGGCGTGGGTAGAGACCCAGTACTTC. Combining the CDR3 with reference TRBV9 and TRBJ2-5 gives the whole variable domain DSGVTQTPKHLITATGQRVTLRCSPRSGDLSVYWYQQSLDQGLQFLIQYYNGEERAKGNILERFSAQQFPDLHSELNLSSLELGDSALYFCASSASGGAWVETQYFGPGTRLLVL.

The chain recombines TRBV7-2 with TRBJ1-3; D gene ambiguous. Per the germline V gene, CDR1 is SGHTA and CDR2 is FQGNSA. This CDR3 has 11 residues. V was pared by 5 bases and J by 14 bases, with 13 bases between. Written as DNA, the CDR3 is TGTGCCAGCAGCCCGGGAGGGATGCTATATTTT. It encodes CASSPGGMLYF.

The CDR3 loop is CASSLLQGTEAFF. CDR3 nucleotides: TGCGCCAGCAGCTTGCTACAGGGCACTGAAGCTTTCTTT. The chain couples TRBV5-1 to TRBJ1-1; perhaps TRBD1 as D (6 bases). This CDR3 is built from 13 residues. The V gene lost 1 base and the J gene lost 4 bases, with 8 bases spanning the gap. Looked up from germline, CDR1 is SGHRS and CDR2 is YFSETQ.

The chain has TRBV11-2 and TRBJ2-1, with D perhaps TRBD1 (5 bases). The CDR3 sequence is 14 residues long. Germline CDR1 and CDR2: SGHAT and FQNNGV. Trimming took off 5 bases at V and 5 bases at J, with 13 bases between the two ends. In DNA form, the CDR3 reads TGTGCCAGCAGCGCTAATGTCAGGGACAATGAGCAGTTCTTC. It yields the protein CASSANVRDNEQFF.

J is TRBJ1-1 and V is TRBV5-1, with D perhaps TRBD1 (5 bases). Trimming pared 5 bases from V and 0 bases from J, leaving 14 bases between. Germline CDR1 reads SGHRS; CDR2 reads YFSETQ. The CDR3 is made up of 15 amino acids. The CDR3 is CASRSGSGVNTEAFF. As DNA, the CDR3 is TGCGCCAGCAGGTCAGGGAGCGGAGTGAACACTGAAGCTTTCTTT.

This clone was seen just once. The V call is TRBV5-1, the J call TRBJ2-1; 10 bases fit TRBD2. CDR3 size: 15 residues. With V trimmed by 2 bases and J by 10 bases, 9 bases remained unmatched. CDR1 is SGHRS, CDR2 YFSETQ, per germline. CDR3 loop: CASSFERGGPREQFF. DNA of the CDR3: TGCGCCAGCAGCTTCGAGCGGGGGGGCCCTCGGGAGCAGTTCTTC.

The rearrangement joins TRBV28 to TRBJ1-2; no definite D call. The V gene lost 5 bases and the J gene lost 8 bases, with 9 bases spanning the gap. Germline V gene sequence: CDR1 MDHEN, CDR2 SYDVKM. This CDR3 region has 11 residues. CDR3 in amino acids: CASSPNRGYTF. The CDR3 region has the DNA TGTGCCAGCAGTCCCAACCGAGGCTACACCTTC.

This rearrangement joins TRBV28 to TRBJ2-1, with D possibly TRBD1 on 5 matching bases. Germline V gene lookup returns CDR1 MDHEN and CDR2 SYDVKM. The V end lost 5 bases, the J end lost 12 bases, and 20 bases lay between the germline ends. There are 14 residues in the CDR3. The CDR3 spells CASSAHRQLLGQFF. The DNA for the CDR3 is TGTGCCAGCAGTGCGCACAGACAGTTACTGGGGCAGTTCTTC.

V usage is TRBV5-6 and J usage is TRBJ1-2, with D perhaps matching TRBD1 (5 bases). The germline CDR1 and CDR2 sequences are SGHDT and YYEEEE. V lost 7 bases and J 8 bases, leaving 15 bases between the germline ends. The length of the CDR3 is 12 residues. The CDR3 bases are TGTGCCAGCGCGGGCAGGGCTAGGGGCTACACCTTC. It specifies CASAGRARGYTF.

This chain uses TRBV7-2 with TRBJ2-7; the D gene is possibly TRBD1 (7 bases). Germline V lookup: CDR1 SGHTA, CDR2 FQGNSA. The germline V and J ends were trimmed by 1 base and 9 bases, with 22 bases remaining between them. The CDR3 runs to 16 residues. CDR3 sequence reads: CASSLDGGGSFRVQYF. In DNA form, the CDR3 reads TGTGCCAGCAGCTTAGACGGAGGGGGCTCCTTTCGTGTGCAGTACTTC.

The chain combines TRBV19 with TRBJ1-3, with 8 positions matching TRBD1. Trimming cost V 3 bases and J 4 bases; bases outside gene matches: 5. CDR3 length equals 15 residues. CDR1 and CDR2 (germline): LNHDA, SQIVND (reference sequence). The CDR3 DNA sequence: TGTGCCAGTAGTATCGGGACAGGTGGAGGAAACACCATATATTTT. The encoded protein is CASSIGTGGGNTIYF.